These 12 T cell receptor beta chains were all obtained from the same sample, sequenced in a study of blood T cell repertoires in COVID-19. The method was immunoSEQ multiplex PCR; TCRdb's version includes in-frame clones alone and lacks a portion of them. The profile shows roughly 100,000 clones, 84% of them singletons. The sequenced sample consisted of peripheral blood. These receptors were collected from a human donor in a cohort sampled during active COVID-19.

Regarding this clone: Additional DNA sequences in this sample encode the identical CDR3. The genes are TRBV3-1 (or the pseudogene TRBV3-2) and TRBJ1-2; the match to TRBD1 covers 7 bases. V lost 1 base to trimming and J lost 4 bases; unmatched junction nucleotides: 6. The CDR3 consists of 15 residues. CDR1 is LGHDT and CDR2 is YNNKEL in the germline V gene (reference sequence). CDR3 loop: CASSQGPGQTYGYTF. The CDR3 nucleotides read TGTGCCAGCAGCCAAGGTCCGGGACAGACCTATGGCTACACCTTC.

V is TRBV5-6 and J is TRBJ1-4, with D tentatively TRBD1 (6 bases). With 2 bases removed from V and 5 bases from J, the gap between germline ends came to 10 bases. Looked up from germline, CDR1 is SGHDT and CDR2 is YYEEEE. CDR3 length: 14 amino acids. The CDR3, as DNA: TGTGCCAGCAGCTTACAGGGCGCGAATGAAAAACTGTTTTTT. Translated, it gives CASSLQGANEKLFF.

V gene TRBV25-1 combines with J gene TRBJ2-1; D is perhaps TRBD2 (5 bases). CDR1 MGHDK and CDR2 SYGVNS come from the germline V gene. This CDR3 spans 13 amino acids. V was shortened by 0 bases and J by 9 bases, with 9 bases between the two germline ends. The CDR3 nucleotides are TGTGCCAGCAGTGAATATACCGGACTTGAGCAGTTCTTC. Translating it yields CASSEYTGLEQFF.

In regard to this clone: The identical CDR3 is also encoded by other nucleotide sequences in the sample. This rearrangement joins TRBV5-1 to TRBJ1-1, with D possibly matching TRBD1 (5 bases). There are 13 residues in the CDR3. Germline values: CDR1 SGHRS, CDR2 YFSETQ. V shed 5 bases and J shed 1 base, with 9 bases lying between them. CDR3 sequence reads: CASRGVGNTEAFF. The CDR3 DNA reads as TGCGCCAGCAGAGGGGTGGGGAACACTGAAGCTTTCTTT.

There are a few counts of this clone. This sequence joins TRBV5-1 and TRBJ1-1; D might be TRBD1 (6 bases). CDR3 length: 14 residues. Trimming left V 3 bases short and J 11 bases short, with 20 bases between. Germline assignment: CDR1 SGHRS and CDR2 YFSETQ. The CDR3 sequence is CASSYRDGDVGAFF. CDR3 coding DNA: TGCGCCAGCAGCTACAGGGACGGGGACGTCGGGGCTTTCTTT.

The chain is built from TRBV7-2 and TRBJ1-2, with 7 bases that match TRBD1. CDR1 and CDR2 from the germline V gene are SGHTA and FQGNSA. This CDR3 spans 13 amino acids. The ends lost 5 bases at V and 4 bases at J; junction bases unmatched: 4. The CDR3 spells CASSLTGTYGYTF. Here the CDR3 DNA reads TGTGCCAGCAGCCTGACAGGGACCTATGGCTACACCTTC.

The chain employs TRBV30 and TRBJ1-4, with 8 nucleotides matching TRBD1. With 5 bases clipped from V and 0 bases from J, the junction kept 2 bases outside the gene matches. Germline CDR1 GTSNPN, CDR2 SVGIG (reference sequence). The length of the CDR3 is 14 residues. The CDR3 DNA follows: TGTGCCTGGGGACAGGGCGCAACTAATGAAAAACTGTTTTTT. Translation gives CAWGQGATNEKLFF.

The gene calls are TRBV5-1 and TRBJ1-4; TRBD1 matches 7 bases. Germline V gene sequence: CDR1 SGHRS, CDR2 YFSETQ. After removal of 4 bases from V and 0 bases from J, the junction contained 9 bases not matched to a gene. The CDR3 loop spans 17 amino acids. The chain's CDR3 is CASSRGQTATTNEKLFF. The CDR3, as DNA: TGCGCCAGCAGCCGGGGACAGACGGCTACAACTAATGAAAAACTGTTTTTT.

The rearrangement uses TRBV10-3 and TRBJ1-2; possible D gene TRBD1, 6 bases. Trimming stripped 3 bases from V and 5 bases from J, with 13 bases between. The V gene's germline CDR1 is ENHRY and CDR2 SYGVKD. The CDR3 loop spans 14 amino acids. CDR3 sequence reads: CAISEVGTSYGYTF. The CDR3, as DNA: TGTGCCATCAGTGAAGTCGGGACAAGTTATGGCTACACCTTC.

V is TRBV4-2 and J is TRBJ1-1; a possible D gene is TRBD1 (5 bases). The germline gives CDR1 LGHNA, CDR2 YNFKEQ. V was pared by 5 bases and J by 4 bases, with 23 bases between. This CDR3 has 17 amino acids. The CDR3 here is CASSMGAQGGRSTEAFF. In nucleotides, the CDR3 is TGTGCCAGCAGCATGGGTGCCCAGGGCGGTCGGAGCACTGAAGCTTTCTTT.

CDR3 in DNA: TGTGCCAGCAGCCAGGGGAGCCAGGACCAAGAGACCCAGTACTTC. As protein: CASSQGSQDQETQYF. The rearrangement joins TRBV7-9 to TRBJ2-5; D perhaps matches TRBD1 (6 bases). The ends were cut back, 5 bases at V and 0 bases at J, with 13 bases in the middle. Germline V gives CDR1 SEHNR, CDR2 FQNEAQ (reference sequence). This CDR3 region has 15 residues.

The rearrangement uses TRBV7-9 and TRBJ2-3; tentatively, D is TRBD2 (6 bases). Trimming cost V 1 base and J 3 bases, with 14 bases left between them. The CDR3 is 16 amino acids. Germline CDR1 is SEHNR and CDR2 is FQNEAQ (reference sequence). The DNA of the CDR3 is TGTGCCAGCAGCTTAGGTTGGGCTAGCGAGACAGATACGCAGTATTTT. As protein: CASSLGWASETDTQYF. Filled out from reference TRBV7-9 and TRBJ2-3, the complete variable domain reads DTGVSQNPRHKITKRGQNVTFRCDPISEHNRLYWYRQTLGQGPEFLTYFQNEAQLEKSRLLSDRFSAERPKGSFSTLEIQRTEQGDSAMYLCASSLGWASETDTQYFGPGTRLTVL.